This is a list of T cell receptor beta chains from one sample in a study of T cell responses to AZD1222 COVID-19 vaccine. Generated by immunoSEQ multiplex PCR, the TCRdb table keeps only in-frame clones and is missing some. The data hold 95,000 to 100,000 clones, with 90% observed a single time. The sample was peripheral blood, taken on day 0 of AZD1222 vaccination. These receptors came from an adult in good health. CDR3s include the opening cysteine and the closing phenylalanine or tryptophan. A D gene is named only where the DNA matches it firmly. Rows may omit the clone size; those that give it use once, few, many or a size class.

CDR3 protein: CASSPRDSSMNTEAFF; CDR3 DNA: TGCGCCAGCAGCCCTCGGGACAGTTCAATGAACACTGAAGCTTTCTTT; V gene: TRBV5-1; J gene: TRBJ1-1; clone size: .; D gene: TRBD1
CDR3 protein: CASSPQSGTEAGEKLFF; CDR3 DNA: TGTGCCAGCAGCCCCCAGTCTGGGACAGAAGCGGGTGAAAAACTGTTTTTT; V gene: TRBV7-2; J gene: TRBJ1-4; clone size: .; D gene: TRBD1
CDR3 protein: CASSPTGENTEAFF; CDR3 DNA: TGTGCCAGCAGCCCTACGGGGGAAAACACTGAAGCTTTCTTT; V gene: TRBV9; J gene: TRBJ1-1; clone size: .; D gene: .
CDR3 protein: CASSRQGDNSPLHF; CDR3 DNA: TGTGCCAGCAGTAGACAGGGAGATAATTCACCCCTCCACTTT; V gene: TRBV6-5; J gene: TRBJ1-6; clone size: .; D gene: TRBD1
CDR3 protein: CASSQDWQGGSPLHF; CDR3 DNA: TGCGCCAGCAGCCAAGACTGGCAGGGAGGTTCACCCCTCCACTTT; V gene: TRBV4-1; J gene: TRBJ1-6; clone size: .; D gene: .
CDR3 protein: CASSLDGRGLLSYTF; CDR3 DNA: TGCGCCAGCAGCTTAGATGGACGGGGACTTCTTTCGTACACCTTC; V gene: TRBV5-1; J gene: TRBJ1-2; clone size: .; D gene: .
CDR3 protein: CASSRGGATNEKLFF; CDR3 DNA: TGCGCCAGCAGCCGGGGCGGAGCAACTAATGAAAAACTGTTTTTT; V gene: TRBV4-1; J gene: TRBJ1-4; clone size: .; D gene: .
CDR3 protein: CASSHTGRDGTTGELFF; CDR3 DNA: TGTGCCAGTAGTCATACCGGTCGGGACGGAACCACCGGGGAGCTGTTTTTT; V gene: TRBV19; J gene: TRBJ2-2; clone size: .; D gene: .
CDR3 protein: CASSGSDTVDTEAFF; CDR3 DNA: TGTGCCAGCAGCGGCTCTGATACGGTGGACACTGAAGCTTTCTTT; V gene: TRBV9; J gene: TRBJ1-1; clone size: .; D gene: .
CDR3 protein: CASSVANPDEKLFF; CDR3 DNA: TGCGCCAGCAGCGTAGCAAACCCAGATGAAAAACTGTTTTTT; V gene: TRBV5-1; J gene: TRBJ1-4; clone size: .; D gene: .
CDR3 protein: CASSPGQGVYGYTF; CDR3 DNA: TGTGCCAGCAGCCCAGGACAGGGGGTCTATGGCTACACCTTC; V gene: TRBV11-2; J gene: TRBJ1-2; clone size: .; D gene: TRBD1
CDR3 protein: CASSPWSGANVLTF; CDR3 DNA: TGTGCCAGCAGCCCTTGGTCTGGGGCCAACGTCCTGACTTTC; V gene: TRBV27; J gene: TRBJ2-6; clone size: .; D gene: .
CDR3 protein: CASSVGSSDEQYF; CDR3 DNA: TGTGCCAGCAGCGTAGGAAGTAGCGACGAGCAGTACTTC; V gene: TRBV9; J gene: TRBJ2-7; clone size: once; D gene: .
CDR3 protein: CASSDWGGEKGYTF; CDR3 DNA: TGTGCCAGCAGCGACTGGGGAGGTGAGAAGGGCTACACCTTC; V gene: TRBV2; J gene: TRBJ1-2; clone size: .; D gene: .
CDR3 protein: CASSLFEQFF; CDR3 DNA: TGTGCCAGCAGCTTATTTGAGCAGTTCTTC; V gene: TRBV7-9; J gene: TRBJ2-1; clone size: once; D gene: .
CDR3 protein: CASSETGNTEAFF; CDR3 DNA: TGTGCCAGCAGTGAAACAGGGAACACTGAAGCTTTCTTT; V gene: TRBV6-1; J gene: TRBJ1-1; clone size: .; D gene: .
CDR3 protein: CASSAGQGPLEQYF; CDR3 DNA: TGTGCCAGCAGTGCGGGACAGGGACCTTTGGAGCAGTACTTC; V gene: TRBV27; J gene: TRBJ2-7; clone size: .; D gene: TRBD1
CDR3 protein: CASSSLAGGPGELFF; CDR3 DNA: TGTGCCAGCAGCTCACTAGCGGGGGGCCCCGGGGAGCTGTTTTTT; V gene: TRBV13; J gene: TRBJ2-2; clone size: .; D gene: TRBD2
CDR3 protein: CASSQVAPYSNQPQHF; CDR3 DNA: TGCGCCAGCAGCCAAGTGGCACCTTATAGCAATCAGCCCCAGCATTTT; V gene: TRBV4-1; J gene: TRBJ1-5; clone size: .; D gene: .
CDR3 protein: CATSGAGDTGELFF; CDR3 DNA: TGTGCCACCAGCGGGGCAGGGGACACCGGGGAGCTGTTTTTT; V gene: TRBV15; J gene: TRBJ2-2; clone size: .; D gene: .
CDR3 protein: CASSEFSGGDNEQFF; CDR3 DNA: TGTGCCAGCAGTGAGTTCTCCGGGGGTGATAATGAGCAGTTCTTC; V gene: TRBV25-1; J gene: TRBJ2-1; clone size: .; D gene: .
CDR3 protein: CASSLVSSGGFNEQFF; CDR3 DNA: TGCGCCAGCAGCTTGGTCTCTAGCGGGGGGTTTAATGAGCAGTTCTTC; V gene: TRBV5-1; J gene: TRBJ2-1; clone size: .; D gene: TRBD2
CDR3 protein: CASSLDGGNTEAFF; CDR3 DNA: TGCGCCAGCAGCTTGGACGGGGGTAACACTGAAGCTTTCTTT; V gene: TRBV5-1; J gene: TRBJ1-1; clone size: few; D gene: .
CDR3 protein: CASSSDRENQPQHF; CDR3 DNA: TGTGCCAGCAGTTCAGACAGGGAAAATCAGCCCCAGCATTTT; V gene: TRBV6-5; J gene: TRBJ1-5; clone size: .; D gene: TRBD1
CDR3 protein: CASSFGTVNEKLFF; CDR3 DNA: TGTGCCAGCAGCTTCGGGACCGTTAATGAAAAACTGTTTTTT; V gene: TRBV11-2; J gene: TRBJ1-4; clone size: .; D gene: .
CDR3 protein: CASSQEVGKNTEAFF; CDR3 DNA: TGTGCCAGCAGCCAAGAGGTGGGAAAGAACACTGAAGCTTTCTTT; V gene: TRBV4-2; J gene: TRBJ1-1; clone size: .; D gene: .
CDR3 protein: CASNSGETQYF; CDR3 DNA: TGTGCCAGCAATTCGGGGGAGACCCAGTACTTC; V gene: TRBV6-5; J gene: TRBJ2-5; clone size: .; D gene: .
CDR3 protein: CASSNRASPLHF; CDR3 DNA: TGTGCCAGCAGTAACAGGGCTTCACCCCTCCACTTT; V gene: TRBV12-3/TRBV12-4; J gene: TRBJ1-6; clone size: few; D gene: .
CDR3 protein: CASRLGNSGTQYF; CDR3 DNA: TGTGCCAGCAGGCTGGGTAACTCTGGGACCCAGTACTTC; V gene: TRBV27; J gene: TRBJ2-5; clone size: .; D gene: .
CDR3 protein: CASDGTGPLSNEQFF; CDR3 DNA: TGTGCCAGCGATGGGACAGGGCCATTGTCCAATGAGCAGTTCTTC; V gene: TRBV2; J gene: TRBJ2-1; clone size: .; D gene: TRBD1
CDR3 protein: CASGGQRNSPLHF; CDR3 DNA: TGTGCCAGCGGTGGACAGCGCAATTCACCCCTCCACTTT; V gene: TRBV27; J gene: TRBJ1-6; clone size: .; D gene: .
CDR3 protein: CAISELLVGDRAYEQYF; CDR3 DNA: TGTGCCATCAGTGAGTTACTGGTGGGGGACAGGGCCTACGAGCAGTACTTC; V gene: TRBV10-3; J gene: TRBJ2-7; clone size: .; D gene: TRBD1
CDR3 protein: CATTPTGVGTEAFF; CDR3 DNA: TGTGCCACGACCCCGACAGGGGTGGGCACTGAAGCTTTCTTT; V gene: TRBV27; J gene: TRBJ1-1; clone size: .; D gene: TRBD1
CDR3 protein: CASSQAQRGGQETQYF; CDR3 DNA: TGCGCCAGCAGCCAAGCGCAGCGGGGGGGCCAAGAGACCCAGTACTTC; V gene: TRBV4-1; J gene: TRBJ2-5; clone size: .; D gene: TRBD2
CDR3 protein: CASSLLAGGHNEQFF; CDR3 DNA: TGTGCCAGCAGCTTGCTAGCGGGGGGCCACAATGAGCAGTTCTTC; V gene: TRBV11-2; J gene: TRBJ2-1; clone size: .; D gene: TRBD2
CDR3 protein: CASSVVADTQYF; CDR3 DNA: TGTGCCAGCAGCGTAGTTGCAGATACGCAGTATTTT; V gene: TRBV9; J gene: TRBJ2-3; clone size: .; D gene: .
CDR3 protein: CASSSFGRTSGANVLTF; CDR3 DNA: TGTGCCAGCAGCTCGTTCGGAAGGACCTCTGGGGCCAACGTCCTGACTTTC; V gene: TRBV7-9; J gene: TRBJ2-6; clone size: .; D gene: .
CDR3 protein: CASSFTRGSNQPQHF; CDR3 DNA: TGTGCCAGCAGTTTCACTCGGGGGAGCAATCAGCCCCAGCATTTT; V gene: TRBV27; J gene: TRBJ1-5; clone size: once; D gene: .
CDR3 protein: CASSLVRNQPQHF; CDR3 DNA: TGTGCCAGCAGTTTAGTGAGAAATCAGCCCCAGCATTTT; V gene: TRBV6-5; J gene: TRBJ1-5; clone size: .; D gene: .
CDR3 protein: CASTQTSGEGSPLHF; CDR3 DNA: TGTGCCAGCACCCAAACCTCAGGGGAAGGATCACCCCTCCACTTT; V gene: TRBV6-5; J gene: TRBJ1-6; clone size: .; D gene: .
CDR3 protein: CASSSQRGSNEQYF; CDR3 DNA: TGCGCCAGCAGCTCCCAGAGGGGGAGCAACGAGCAGTACTTC; V gene: TRBV5-1; J gene: TRBJ2-7; clone size: .; D gene: .
CDR3 protein: CASSSGTLNIQYF; CDR3 DNA: TGTGCCAGCAGTTCTGGGACCTTAAACATTCAGTACTTC; V gene: TRBV27; J gene: TRBJ2-4; clone size: .; D gene: .
CDR3 protein: CASSFGGTNTGELFF; CDR3 DNA: TGTGCCAGCAGTTTTGGTGGCACCAACACCGGGGAGCTGTTTTTT; V gene: TRBV27; J gene: TRBJ2-2; clone size: .; D gene: .
CDR3 protein: CASSVGRDRGGLGYGYTF; CDR3 DNA: TGTGCCAGCAGCGTCGGACGGGACAGGGGAGGTCTAGGCTATGGCTACACCTTC; V gene: TRBV2; J gene: TRBJ1-2; clone size: .; D gene: TRBD1
CDR3 protein: CASSPGTVNYGYTF; CDR3 DNA: TGTGCCAGCAGCCCGGGGACGGTGAACTATGGCTACACCTTC; V gene: TRBV5-4; J gene: TRBJ1-2; clone size: .; D gene: .
CDR3 protein: CASSPGPARYEQYF; CDR3 DNA: TGTGCCAGCTCCCCAGGTCCAGCTAGATACGAGCAGTACTTC; V gene: TRBV18; J gene: TRBJ2-7; clone size: .; D gene: .
CDR3 protein: CASGTENEKLFF; CDR3 DNA: TGTGCCAGCGGGACAGAGAATGAAAAACTGTTTTTT; V gene: TRBV2; J gene: TRBJ1-4; clone size: .; D gene: TRBD1
CDR3 protein: CASSLEGAPTYGYTF; CDR3 DNA: TGCGCCAGCAGCTTGGAAGGGGCCCCAACGTATGGCTACACCTTC; V gene: TRBV5-1; J gene: TRBJ1-2; clone size: .; D gene: .
CDR3 protein: CASSYGAGSPLHF; CDR3 DNA: TGTGCCAGCAGTTACGGAGCGGGTTCACCCCTCCACTTT; V gene: TRBV27; J gene: TRBJ1-6; clone size: few; D gene: .
CDR3 protein: CASSPAGGNQPQHF; CDR3 DNA: TGTGCCAGCTCACCGGCCGGTGGCAATCAGCCCCAGCATTTT; V gene: TRBV18; J gene: TRBJ1-5; clone size: .; D gene: .
CDR3 protein: CASSQSGTSPEAFF; CDR3 DNA: TGTGCCAGCAGCCAATCAGGGACTTCTCCTGAAGCTTTCTTT; V gene: TRBV4-2; J gene: TRBJ1-1; clone size: .; D gene: .
CDR3 protein: CASAGRVNQPQHF; CDR3 DNA: TGTGCCAGCGCAGGCAGGGTCAATCAGCCCCAGCATTTT; V gene: TRBV6-5; J gene: TRBJ1-5; clone size: once; D gene: .
CDR3 protein: CASSLRGADQPQHF; CDR3 DNA: TGTGCCAGCAGCTTACGAGGTGCGGATCAGCCCCAGCATTTT; V gene: TRBV7-8; J gene: TRBJ1-5; clone size: .; D gene: .
CDR3 protein: CASSTGTGANQPQHF; CDR3 DNA: TGTGCCAGCAGTACTGGGACAGGAGCTAATCAGCCCCAGCATTTT; V gene: TRBV27; J gene: TRBJ1-5; clone size: .; D gene: TRBD1
CDR3 protein: CASSLSLAGLSYEQYF; CDR3 DNA: TGTGCCAGCAGCCTCTCCTTAGCGGGCCTCTCCTACGAGCAGTACTTC; V gene: TRBV11-2; J gene: TRBJ2-7; clone size: .; D gene: TRBD2
CDR3 protein: CASSPGTADNEKLFF; CDR3 DNA: TGTGCCAGCAGCCCCGGGACAGCGGATAATGAAAAACTGTTTTTT; V gene: TRBV5-4; J gene: TRBJ1-4; clone size: .; D gene: TRBD1